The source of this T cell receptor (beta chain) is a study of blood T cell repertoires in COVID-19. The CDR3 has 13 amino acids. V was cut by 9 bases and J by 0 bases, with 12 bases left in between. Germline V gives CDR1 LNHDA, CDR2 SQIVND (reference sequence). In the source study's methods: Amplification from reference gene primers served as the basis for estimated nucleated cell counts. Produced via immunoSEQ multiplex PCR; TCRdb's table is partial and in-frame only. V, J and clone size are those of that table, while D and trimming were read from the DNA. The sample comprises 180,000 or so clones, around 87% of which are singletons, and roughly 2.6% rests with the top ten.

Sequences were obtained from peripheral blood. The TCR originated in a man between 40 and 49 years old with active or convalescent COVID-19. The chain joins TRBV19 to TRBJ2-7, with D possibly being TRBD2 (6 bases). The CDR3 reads CASAPDYSYEQYF. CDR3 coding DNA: TGTGCCAGCGCGCCGGACTACTCCTACGAGCAGTACTTC.